The rows below give T cell receptor beta chains drawn from one sample of a study of control samples from healthy donors and cancer patients. Clones were sequenced by immunoSEQ multiplex PCR, and TCRdb holds only the in-frame ones, with some missing. Of 150,000 to 200,000 clones detected, 91% appear once; the ten largest clones hold about 1.6%. Sequenced: blood. These receptors were obtained from a woman aged 25 to 39 in good health. Each CDR3 is given with its conserved first and last residue. The D gene is left open where the match is weak. Expanded clones get a size class; other rows say once, few or many, or leave the size out.

v_call	j_call	clone_size	d_call	cdr3_nt	cdr3_aa
TRBV5-1	TRBJ1-3	.	.	TGCGCCAGCAGCGGAGGGGCCTCTGGAAACACCATATATTTT	CASSGGASGNTIYF
TRBV9	TRBJ1-4	.	TRBD1	TGTGCCAGCAGCCCCCGGGACAGACTTAATGAAAAACTGTTTTTT	CASSPRDRLNEKLFF
TRBV20-1	TRBJ2-3	once	TRBD2	TGCAGTGCTAGTGCGGGGCGGGAGGGCCGAGATACGCAGTATTTT	CSASAGREGRDTQYF
TRBV7-2	TRBJ2-1	.	TRBD1	TGTGCCAGCAGCGAGGGACAGCCCTACAATGAGCAGTTCTTC	CASSEGQPYNEQFF
TRBV5-4	TRBJ2-5	.	.	TGTGCCAGCAGCCGGGACGAGTACCAAGAGACCCAGTACTTC	CASSRDEYQETQYF
TRBV29-1	TRBJ2-5	.	TRBD2	TGCAGCGTTTTGGGGCGGGGGGAGACCCAGTACTTC	CSVLGRGETQYF
TRBV18	TRBJ2-3	.	TRBD2	TGTGCCAGCTCACCGGGACTACCCACAGATACGCAGTATTTT	CASSPGLPTDTQYF
TRBV21-1	TRBJ1-5	.	.	TGTGCCAGCAGCAAGGGGAGGGGGGTCGGCAATCAGCCCCAGCATTTT	CASSKGRGVGNQPQHF
TRBV2	TRBJ1-2	.	TRBD1	TGTGCCAGCAGTGAAGCGCTTGGACAGGGCGATGGCTACACCTTC	CASSEALGQGDGYTF
TRBV7-2	TRBJ2-1	.	TRBD2	TGTGCCAGCAGTCCCATAGCGGGGGCGTACAATGAGCAGTTCTTC	CASSPIAGAYNEQFF
TRBV5-1	TRBJ1-1	.	.	TGCGCCAGCAGCTTGGGGGGCGGAGACACTGAAGCTTTCTTT	CASSLGGGDTEAFF
TRBV28	TRBJ1-2	.	TRBD1	TGTGCCAGCAGTTTATCAGGACAGGGGAACTATGGCTACACCTTC	CASSLSGQGNYGYTF
TRBV10-3	TRBJ2-1	.	TRBD1	TGTGCCATCAGGGGGACAGGGAAGTACAATGAGCAGTTCTTC	CAIRGTGKYNEQFF
TRBV4-1	TRBJ2-3	.	.	TGCGCCAGCAGCCAAGATCGGCCAGGAGATACGCAGTATTTT	CASSQDRPGDTQYF
TRBV2	TRBJ2-3	.	.	TGTGCCAGCAGGGAGGGAGGAGCGGATACGCAGTATTTT	CASREGGADTQYF
TRBV5-1	TRBJ1-4	.	.	TGCGCCAGCAGCCTTGGACAGCTTGCAACTAATGAAAAACTGTTTTTT	CASSLGQLATNEKLFF
TRBV4-3	TRBJ1-1	.	.	TGCGCCAGCAGCCAAGATCGGGGGCAGGGGACTGAAGCTTTCTTT	CASSQDRGQGTEAFF
TRBV9	TRBJ1-1	.	.	TGTGCCAGCAGCGTAGCAGGTGTAGGGAACACTGAAGCTTTCTTT	CASSVAGVGNTEAFF
TRBV6-2/TRBV6-3	TRBJ2-3	.	.	TGTGCCAGCAGTTACGGCGGACCAAGCACAGATACGCAGTATTTT	CASSYGGPSTDTQYF
TRBV19	TRBJ1-3	.	.	TGTGCCAGTAGTATGGAGGGGGACTCTGGAAACACCATATATTTT	CASSMEGDSGNTIYF
TRBV29-1	TRBJ2-1	.	.	TGCAGCGGTAATCTCTACAATGAGCAGTTCTTC	CSGNLYNEQFF
TRBV3-1/TRBV3-2	TRBJ2-1	.	.	TGTGCCAGCAGCCAAAGAAGTAGAGTTGCTTCTTACAATGAGCAGTTCTTC	CASSQRSRVASYNEQFF
TRBV5-1	TRBJ1-6	once	.	TGCGCCAGCAGCTTGGGACAATATAATTCACCCCTCCACTTT	CASSLGQYNSPLHF
TRBV7-3	TRBJ2-2	.	TRBD1	TGTGCCAGCAGCCGGACAGGGTTATCCGGGGAGCTGTTTTTT	CASSRTGLSGELFF
TRBV29-1	TRBJ1-3	once	.	TGCAGCGTTGAAGTAGAGGGAAACACCATATATTTT	CSVEVEGNTIYF
TRBV10-3	TRBJ2-7	.	TRBD1	TGTGCCACCGGGGACAGGGGCAGCTCCTACGAGCAGTACTTC	CATGDRGSSYEQYF
TRBV6-6	TRBJ1-1	once	TRBD1	TGTGCCAGCAGTGACAGGGTCGCTGAAGCTTTCTTT	CASSDRVAEAFF
TRBV2	TRBJ2-3	.	.	TGTGCCAGCAGTGAAGTAGGGCAGGGCACAGATACGCAGTATTTT	CASSEVGQGTDTQYF
TRBV19	TRBJ2-3	.	.	TGTGCCAGTAGTGCTAGCACAGATACGCAGTATTTT	CASSASTDTQYF
TRBV5-1	TRBJ2-7	.	TRBD1	TGCGCCAGCAGCCCCGGACAGGGGCCATACGAGCAGTACTTC	CASSPGQGPYEQYF
TRBV7-9	TRBJ1-2	.	.	TGTGCCAGCAGCTTAGTCCCCGGCTATGGCTACACCTTC	CASSLVPGYGYTF
TRBV6-2/TRBV6-3	TRBJ1-1	.	.	TGTGCCAGCAGTTACCACAGTTCGGCCACTGAAGCTTTCTTT	CASSYHSSATEAFF
TRBV5-8	TRBJ2-7	.	.	TGTGCCAGCAGCTTGGGGGTCCGGGAGCAGTACTTC	CASSLGVREQYF
TRBV6-4	TRBJ2-3	few	TRBD2	TGTGCCAGCAGTGACGGACCTAGCGGGCCGGATACGCAGTATTTT	CASSDGPSGPDTQYF
TRBV3-1/TRBV3-2	TRBJ1-6	.	TRBD1	TGTGCCAGCAGCCACCCCGGGACAGGGGGAAATTCACCCCTCCACTTT	CASSHPGTGGNSPLHF
TRBV9	TRBJ1-3	once	.	TGTGCCAGCAGCGTAGGCCCGACAGTCTCTGGAAACACCATATATTTT	CASSVGPTVSGNTIYF
TRBV7-9	TRBJ2-7	.	.	TGTGCCAGCAGCTTAGCGGACACTTACGAGCAGTACTTC	CASSLADTYEQYF
TRBV7-2	TRBJ1-4	.	.	TGTGCCAGCAGCTTAGCGGGCAGTAATGAAAAACTGTTTTTT	CASSLAGSNEKLFF
TRBV6-6	TRBJ2-5	.	.	TGTGCCAGCAGTTACACAAGGGTGAAAGAGACCCAGTACTTC	CASSYTRVKETQYF
TRBV10-3	TRBJ1-1	.	TRBD1	TGTGCCATCAGTGGACAGGGCGGGAACACTGAAGCTTTCTTT	CAISGQGGNTEAFF
TRBV19	TRBJ1-2	.	TRBD1	TGTGCCAGTAGTATCTCAGGGGGCAACTATGGCTACACCTTC	CASSISGGNYGYTF
TRBV6-4	TRBJ2-1	many	TRBD2	TGTGCCAGCAGTGACTCGACTAGCGGTTACAATGAGCAGTTCTTC	CASSDSTSGYNEQFF
TRBV14	TRBJ2-5	.	.	TGTGCCAGCAGCCAAAGATACGGGACAAACCAAGAGACCCAGTACTTC	CASSQRYGTNQETQYF
TRBV13	TRBJ2-7	.	TRBD2	TGTGCCAGCAGCTTATTTAACCCAGCGGGGGCCTACGAGCAGTACTTC	CASSLFNPAGAYEQYF
TRBV19	TRBJ1-4	.	TRBD1	TGTGCCAGTAGGGGACAGTTTGCAACTAATGAAAAACTGTTTTTT	CASRGQFATNEKLFF
TRBV4-1	TRBJ2-1	.	TRBD2	TGCGCCAGCAGCCAAGGGGTAGCGGGGGGATCCTACAATGAGCAGTTCTTC	CASSQGVAGGSYNEQFF
TRBV6-6	TRBJ1-5	once	.	TGTGCCAGCAGTTACTCTGATCAGCCCCAGCATTTT	CASSYSDQPQHF
TRBV5-1	TRBJ1-6	.	.	TGCGCCAGCAGCTTGGGAGCTTCAGCGAATTCACCCCTCCACTTT	CASSLGASANSPLHF
TRBV4-2	TRBJ2-1	.	TRBD2	TGTGCCAGCAGCCAATCTAGCGGGGCCTACAATGAGCAGTTCTTC	CASSQSSGAYNEQFF
TRBV18	TRBJ2-7	.	TRBD2	TGTGCCAGCTCCCCGCGGCTAGCGGTCTCCTACGAGCAGTACTTC	CASSPRLAVSYEQYF
TRBV5-1	TRBJ2-2	.	TRBD1	TGCGCCAGCAGCTGGACAGGGGGGGTCACCGGGGAGCTGTTTTTT	CASSWTGGVTGELFF
TRBV28	TRBJ1-1	.	.	TGTGCCAGCAGTCCCGGACACAACACTGAAGCTTTCTTT	CASSPGHNTEAFF
TRBV12-1	TRBJ2-7	.	.	TGTGCCAGCAGCTTTCCTCCTAGCAGCTCCTACGAGCAGTACTTC	CASSFPPSSSYEQYF